This T cell receptor (beta chain) was identified during a study of identical twins. Study findings and constraints: In zero-insertion analyses, partial confounding could arise from invariant MAIT and iNKT cells.

V lost 1 base and J lost 4, with 9 bases in between. The CDR3 sequence is 14 residues long. From germline, CDR1 is KGHDR and CDR2 SFDVKD. TCRdb ran MiXCR on the 5' RACE reads and lists one entry per CDR3 protein. The repertoire includes some 230,000 distinct CDR3 sequences, approximately 5.9% of them detected once, and roughly 14% sits in the top ten. This clonotype turned up a few times. What it binds is unknown. These data were also reused for a study on T cells expressing NK-cell markers. That report notes: Sorted CD3+CD56+NKG2C+, CD3+CD56+NKG2C- and CD3+CD56-NKG2C+ T cells supplied TCR beta repertoires. Restriction of the sorted population to alpha-beta TCR T cells was achieved in several experiments with an anti-gamma-delta TCR antibody.

The TCR was taken from a woman under 30 in good health. The chain combines TRBV24-1 with TRBJ1-1; no reliable D call. The sample comprised CD8+ T cells sorted from blood. The CDR3 reads CATSDFQEATEAFF. For the CDR3, the DNA is TGTGCCACCAGTGATTTTCAAGAAGCCACTGAAGCTTTCTTT.